The 26 T cell receptor beta chains presented below share a single source sample, sequenced in a study of T cells after yellow fever vaccination. TCRdb redid the calling of the 5' RACE reads with MiXCR, one entry per CDR3 protein. The repertoire holds approximately 170,000 distinct CDR3 sequences, with approximately 10% as singletons. Material: CD8+ T cells sorted from PBMCs, obtained 15 days after the yellow fever booster vaccination. These receptors all stem from a man younger than 30 who received the YFV17D yellow fever vaccine.

This clonotype was seen many times. This sequence joins TRBV4-1 and TRBJ2-7, with D unclear. CDR1 and CDR2 (germline): MGHRA, YSYEKL. Between the trimmed V and J ends, which lost 2 bases and 6 bases, there was a span of 11 bases. This CDR3 is 13 amino acids long. CDR3 DNA: TGCGCCAGCAGCCAATCCCGTACGGGCGAGCAGTACTTC. Translated: CASSQSRTGEQYF.

This clonotype was counted a few times. The chain recombines TRBV3-1 with TRBJ2-3, with D perhaps TRBD2 (6 bases). Germline values: CDR1 LGHDT, CDR2 YNNKEL (reference sequence). This CDR3 comprises 14 residues. Trimming pared 4 bases from V and 4 bases from J, leaving 12 bases between. CDR3 protein: CASSPGTSPDTQYF. The CDR3, as DNA: TGTGCCAGCAGCCCCGGGACTTCCCCAGATACGCAGTATTTT.

This clonotype was observed at least ten times. The rearrangement uses TRBV4-3 and TRBJ2-1; 8 bases align to TRBD2. Germline CDR1 reads LGHNA; CDR2 reads YSLEER. The junction had 1 base not matched to a gene; V was cut back by 0 bases and J by 0 bases. The CDR3 covers 16 residues. CDR3 nucleotide sequence: TGCGCCAGCAGCCAAGATCTAGCGGGCTCCTACAATGAGCAGTTCTTC. Translated: CASSQDLAGSYNEQFF.

The J gene is TRBJ2-1, the V gene TRBV4-3; D might be TRBD1 (6 bases). The germline V gene has CDR1 LGHNA and CDR2 YSLEER. This CDR3 is built from 16 residues. V lost 1 base, J lost 7 bases, and 17 bases lay in between. The CDR3 bases are TGCGCCAGCAGCCAAGCGTGGACAGTATCGAGGAATGAGCAGTTCTTC. This sequence encodes CASSQAWTVSRNEQFF.

This clonotype turned up a few times. This chain uses TRBV7-2 with TRBJ2-1; 8 positions agree with TRBD1. Germline-derived CDR1 and CDR2 are SGHTA and FQGNSA. The J segment lost 2 bases and the V segment lost 3 bases, leaving 3 bases of the junction unmatched. This CDR3 contains 15 residues. In DNA, the CDR3 is TGTGCCAGCAGCTTGCAGGGGGCGACCTACAATGAGCAGTTCTTC. Translated: CASSLQGATYNEQFF.

The genes are TRBV7-2 and TRBJ2-2; TRBD2 agrees at 7 bases. V lost 7 bases and J lost 5; bases outside the gene matches: 13. CDR3 length equals 16 residues. Germline-derived CDR1 and CDR2 are SGHTA and FQGNSA. Here the CDR3 reads CASTNPLGGRTGELFF. Here the CDR3 DNA reads TGTGCCAGCACCAACCCCCTGGGGGGGAGGACCGGGGAGCTGTTTTTT.

This chain links TRBV4-1 with TRBJ2-2; D is unclear. Between the trimmed V and J ends, which lost 1 base and 4 bases, there was a span of 13 bases. Per the germline V gene, CDR1 is MGHRA and CDR2 is YSYEKL. The CDR3 has 16 residues. The CDR3 nucleotides read TGCGCCAGCAGCCAAGTAATAATGACTTCCACCGGGGAGCTGTTTTTT. Protein: CASSQVIMTSTGELFF.

As regards this clonotype: One base away lies a much larger clone, so this may be a sequencing read error. This chain uses TRBV5-1 with TRBJ2-3; perhaps TRBD2 as D (6 bases). Between the trimmed V and J ends, which lost 2 bases and 7 bases, there was a span of 14 bases. Germline V gene sequence: CDR1 SGHRS, CDR2 YFSETQ. CDR3 length equals 14 residues. This CDR3 reads CASSFQGGPYTQYF. In DNA, the CDR3 is TGCGCCAGCAGCTTCCAGGGAGGACCATATACGCAGTATTTT.

The J gene is TRBJ2-5, the V gene TRBV29-1, with 7 bases aligning to TRBD1. V dropped 2 bases and J dropped 3; count of bases not matched to a gene: 9. Germline values: CDR1 SQVTM, CDR2 ANQGSEA. The CDR3 has 15 residues. This chain's CDR3 is CSVEIISTGKETQYF. In DNA form, the CDR3 reads TGCAGCGTTGAAATTATTTCGACAGGGAAAGAGACCCAGTACTTC.

This clonotype came up many times. J is TRBJ2-3 and V is TRBV3-1; 14 bases match TRBD2. V lost 0 bases to trimming and J lost 3 bases; unmatched junction nucleotides: 5. The CDR3 is made up of 18 amino acids. The germline V gene has CDR1 LGHDT and CDR2 YNNKEL (reference sequence). CDR3 nucleotide sequence: TGTGCCAGCAGCCAAGAGTTGGGACTAGCGGGGGTGACAGATACGCAGTATTTT. It translates to CASSQELGLAGVTDTQYF.

This clonotype was seen only a few times. V is TRBV7-2 and J is TRBJ1-1; D might be TRBD1 (5 bases). Germline V CDR1 and CDR2: SGHTA, FQGNSA. Trimming pared 5 bases from V and 3 bases from J, leaving 16 bases between. The CDR3 loop spans 15 amino acids. The CDR3 DNA reads TGTGCCAGCAGCCACAAGCAGGGTTTGGACACTGAAGCTTTCTTT. Its protein is CASSHKQGLDTEAFF. The full variable domain, with the rest looked up from reference TRBV7-2 and TRBJ1-1, is GAGVSQSPSNKVTEKGKDVELRCDPISGHTALYWYRQSLGQGLEFLIYFQGNSAPDKSGLPSDRFSAERTGGSVSTLTIQRTQQEDSAVYLCASSHKQGLDTEAFFGQGTRLTVV.

CDR3: CASSLPPGQGNHGYTF. The CDR3 nucleotides are TGTGCCAGCAGCCTGCCCCCGGGACAGGGAAACCATGGCTACACCTTC. This sequence joins TRBV7-9 and TRBJ1-2; 9 nucleotides match TRBD1. The length of the CDR3 is 16 residues. V trimming: 5 bases; J trimming: 6 bases; junction bases outside the gene matches: 13. Germline CDR1 and CDR2: SEHNR and FQNEAQ (reference sequence).

This clonotype was observed a few times. The chain links TRBV10-2 to TRBJ2-6; 7 nucleotides agree with TRBD2. The CDR3 is made up of 14 amino acids. Germline trimming cut 6 bases from V and 4 bases from J; bases unmatched to any gene: 3. Germline-derived CDR1 and CDR2 are WSHSY and SAAADI. The CDR3 bases are TGCGCCAGCAGCCAGGGACTAGGGGCCAACGTCCTGACTTTC. This gives the protein CASSQGLGANVLTF.

This clonotype was seen a few times. The chain carries TRBV4-2 and TRBJ1-6; D remains unclear. The germline V and J ends were trimmed by 0 bases and 0 bases, with 9 bases remaining between them. Looked up from germline, CDR1 is LGHNA and CDR2 is YNFKEQ. The CDR3 totals 17 residues. The CDR3 spells CASSQEEGLSYNSPLHF. The CDR3 DNA reads TGTGCCAGCAGCCAAGAGGAGGGCCTCTCCTATAATTCACCCCTCCACTTT.

The table lists this clonotype with many counts. CDR3 bases: TGTGCCAGCAGCCACTACCTGGGACTGAGCTACGAGCAGTACTTC. Translating gives CASSHYLGLSYEQYF. V usage is TRBV7-2 and J usage is TRBJ2-7, with TRBD2 as a possible D gene (6 bases). V was shortened by 5 bases and J by 3 bases, with 17 bases between the two germline ends. Germline V gives CDR1 SGHTA, CDR2 FQGNSA. CDR3 size: 15 residues.

This clonotype turned up a few times. The CDR3 region is CSVAKQGEVWETQYF. CDR3 bases: TGCAGCGTGGCCAAACAGGGGGAGGTATGGGAGACCCAGTACTTC. V is TRBV29-1 and J is TRBJ2-5; 8 bases match TRBD1. Germline V CDR1 and CDR2: SQVTM, ANQGSEA. There are 15 residues in the CDR3. The V gene end was trimmed by 6 bases and the J gene end by 5 bases; junction bases not matched to a gene: 14.

This clonotype was recorded many times. The V and J genes are TRBV20-1 and TRBJ1-2, with a tentative D call TRBD1 (5 bases). V lost 0 bases and J 2 bases, leaving 13 bases between the germline ends. CDR3 length: 15 amino acids. Germline values: CDR1 DFQATT, CDR2 SNEGSKA (reference sequence). CDR3 protein: CSARDSAWGNYGYTF. CDR3 sequence (DNA): TGCAGTGCTAGAGATTCCGCTTGGGGGAACTATGGCTACACCTTC.

This clonotype came up many times. V usage is TRBV29-1 and J usage is TRBJ2-5; 10 bases line up with TRBD1. This CDR3 comprises 17 residues. CDR1 and CDR2 from the germline V gene are SQVTM and ANQGSEA. V trimming: 7 bases; J trimming: 5 bases; junction bases outside the gene matches: 19. CDR3: CSAFQGASGQGHETQYF. CDR3 coding DNA: TGCAGCGCTTTTCAAGGGGCGTCGGGACAGGGGCACGAGACCCAGTACTTC. Complete variable domain (other parts from reference TRBV29-1 and TRBJ2-5): SAVISQKPSRDICQRGTSLTIQCQVDSQVTMMFWYRQQPGQSLTLIATANQGSEATYESGFVIDKFPISRPNLTFSTLTVSNMSPEDSSIYLCSAFQGASGQGHETQYFGPGTRLLVL.

This clonotype was seen a handful of times. The chain employs TRBV28 and TRBJ2-5; weak D call: TRBD2 (5 bases). V lost 3 bases, J lost 0 bases, and 8 bases lay in between. CDR1 and CDR2 from the germline V gene are MDHEN and SYDVKM. CDR3 length equals 14 residues. CDR3 in amino acids: CASSLRANQETQYF. The CDR3 nucleotides read TGTGCCAGCAGTTTGAGGGCCAACCAAGAGACCCAGTACTTC.

V gene TRBV7-9 combines with J gene TRBJ2-7; D gene unclear. This CDR3 region has 14 residues. Germline-derived CDR1 and CDR2 are SEHNR and FQNEAQ (reference sequence). V was cut by 2 bases and J by 4 bases, with 12 bases left in between. The CDR3 bases are TGTGCCAGCAGCTTACCTCGGCCTTCATACGAGCAGTACTTC. It codes for CASSLPRPSYEQYF.

This clonotype turned up a few times. V is TRBV20-1 and J is TRBJ2-3; 7 bases match TRBD2. The CDR3 loop spans 15 amino acids. V lost 3 bases and J lost 3; bases outside the gene matches: 9. Per the germline V gene, CDR1 is DFQATT and CDR2 is SNEGSKA (reference sequence). The CDR3 region has the DNA TGCAGTGCTAGTTCAAGTCGGGGGGATACAGATACGCAGTATTTT. The encoded protein is CSASSSRGDTDTQYF.

This clonotype was seen more than once but under ten times. This chain links TRBV6-6 with TRBJ2-3; unclear D gene. The V end lost 5 bases, the J end lost 3 bases, and 9 bases lay between the germline ends. CDR1 is MNHNY and CDR2 is SVGAGI in the germline V gene (reference sequence). The CDR3 consists of 13 residues. Written as DNA, the CDR3 is TGTGCCAGCAGTCGCAAGATTACAGATACGCAGTATTTT. Protein: CASSRKITDTQYF.

CDR3 in DNA: TGTGCCAGTAGTTTCCGTCTCCAGCTACCTCCCCAGCATTTT. As protein: CASSFRLQLPPQHF. The J gene is TRBJ1-5, the V gene TRBV19; D uncertain. The CDR3 has 14 amino acids. The germline CDR1 and CDR2 sequences are LNHDA and SQIVND (reference sequence). The V end lost 5 bases, the J end lost 10 bases, and 18 bases lay between the germline ends.

This clonotype was observed at least ten times. The chain recombines TRBV4-1 with TRBJ1-2; D possibly corresponds to TRBD1 (5 bases). The CDR3 covers 14 residues. V gave up 1 base and J gave up 3 bases, with 9 bases separating them. Germline V gives CDR1 MGHRA, CDR2 YSYEKL. The CDR3 protein is CASSQVDSDYGYTF. The CDR3 DNA reads TGCGCCAGCAGCCAAGTCGACAGTGACTATGGCTACACCTTC.

This clonotype has more than one count but fewer than ten. The chain joins TRBV25-1 to TRBJ1-5, with D tentatively TRBD1 (6 bases). Per germline, CDR1 MGHDK and CDR2 SYGVNS. V was trimmed by 0 bases and J by 0 bases, leaving 9 bases between them. CDR3 length: 16 residues. In nucleotides, the CDR3 is TGTGCCAGCAGTGAATACGGGGGGGCTAGCAATCAGCCCCAGCATTTT. Its protein is CASSEYGGASNQPQHF.

The genes are TRBV6-5 and TRBJ2-3, with TRBD2 matching over 9 bases. The CDR3 totals 16 residues. The J segment lost 3 bases and the V segment lost 3 bases, leaving 7 bases of the junction unmatched. Germline assignment: CDR1 MNHEY and CDR2 SVGAGI. The CDR3 bases are TGTGCCAGCAGTTATGGATCTAGCGGGGATACAGATACGCAGTATTTT. It specifies CASSYGSSGDTDTQYF.